This TCR beta chain stems from a study of T-cell memory formation after mild COVID-19. The wider study: TCR clusters mostly belonged to single donors.

Worth noting for this clonotype: Its antigen is not known.

Study outcomes and limitations: Contracting CD4+ clones sat mainly in CM and EM; CD8+ in EMRA. Pre-infection memory held some responding clones, suggesting pre-existing cross-reactive T cells responded.

TCRdb processed the 5' RACE reads anew with MiXCR; each CDR3 protein has one entry. This sample has tens of thousands of distinct CDR3 sequences, with 12% found just once. The V gene's germline CDR1 is MNHEY and CDR2 SVGEGT. CDR3 length: 16 residues. The V and J ends lost 6 bases and 5 bases, in that order; junction bases with no gene match: 10. This sequence was found in a man aged 18 to 30 who had mild COVID-19 (a few samples of this study predate the infection). Cell type and time point are not known. This rearrangement joins TRBV6-2 or TRBV6-3 to TRBJ1-5, with 10 nucleotides matching TRBD1. The specimen sequenced was PBMCs or a T cell subset sorted from them (not recorded which). CDR3: CASSDPGQGLHQPQHF. CDR3 nucleotide sequence: TGTGCCAGCAGCGATCCGGGACAGGGGCTTCATCAGCCCCAGCATTTT.